This T cell receptor (beta chain) was identified in a study of shared clonotypes between healthy human individuals. All participating donors were Caucasian adults from Nashville, Tennessee. CD45RA-negative memory and CD45RA+ naive subsets were split from the CD4+ cells. Notes on the study in general: Genetic and exposure-history diversity was limited by the small donor number.

On this clone: Its target is unknown.

Some 30,000 T cell genomes, or roughly 200 ng DNA, went into the sorted-subset replicate PCRs. Libraries were prepared by immunoSEQ multiplex PCR; TCRdb keeps only in-frame clonotypes and omits some of them. The table lists 1,400,000 or so clones, around 98.5% of them singletons. CDR1 and CDR2 (germline): SGDLS, YYNGEE. The CDR3 is made up of 12 amino acids. Trimming pared 2 bases from V and 6 bases from J, leaving 6 bases between. The rearrangement links TRBV9 to TRBJ2-1, with D unclear. This clonotype was obtained from a man aged 25 to 40 in good health. Source material: naive CD4+ T cells sorted from blood. Subset defined: CD45RA+ positively selected. The CDR3 bases are TGTGCCAGCAGCGTCAGGCCCAATGAGCAGTTCTTC. Its protein is CASSVRPNEQFF.